Below are 14 T cell receptor beta chains sequenced from a single sample in a study of monozygotic twins with cystic fibrosis. Method: immunoSEQ multiplex PCR; TCRdb's copy keeps in-frame clones and lacks some. Found here are roughly 32,000 clones, about 96% of them singletons; the top ten hold around 0.17%. The sample taken for sequencing was blood. Receptor source: a girl aged 2-15 years with cystic fibrosis.

The rearrangement links TRBV5-8 to TRBJ1-2, with D uncertain. The CDR3 extends over 13 amino acids. CDR1 SGHTS and CDR2 YDEGEE come from the germline V gene. With 2 bases removed from V and 0 bases from J, the gap between germline ends came to 5 bases. As DNA, the CDR3 is TGTGCCAGCAGCTTAGGAACTAACTATGGCTACACCTTC. This codes for CASSLGTNYGYTF.

The chain recombines TRBV6-1 with TRBJ2-7; unclear D gene. This CDR3 spans 14 amino acids. Per germline, CDR1 MNHNS and CDR2 SASEGT. V was shortened by 7 bases and J by 7 bases, with 20 bases between the two germline ends. CDR3 in DNA: TGTGCCAGCACCTTATGGACGGAGCTGGGGGAGCAGTACTTC. It encodes CASTLWTELGEQYF.

This chain uses TRBV14 with TRBJ1-6; TRBD1 is a possible D gene (5 bases). The CDR3 is made up of 15 amino acids. Trimming shortened V by 1 base and J by 9 bases, and 13 bases separated the two germline ends. Germline CDR1 and CDR2: SGHDN and FVKESK. CDR3 bases: TGTGCCAGCAGCCAAGGCAGGGATCAAGGTTCACCCCTCCACTTT. It codes for CASSQGRDQGSPLHF.

V is TRBV5-8 and J is TRBJ1-6; tentative D call: TRBD1 (6 bases). V lost 0 bases and J lost 4, with 17 bases in between. This CDR3 is 18 amino acids long. Germline assignment: CDR1 SGHTS and CDR2 YDEGEE. CDR3 protein: CASSLVQGARGYNSPLHF. For the CDR3, the DNA is TGTGCCAGCAGCTTGGTGCAGGGCGCCAGGGGATATAATTCACCCCTCCACTTT.

The chain employs TRBV27 and TRBJ2-7; unclear D gene. V lost 4 bases, J lost 0 bases, and 4 bases lay in between. CDR1 and CDR2 from the germline V gene are MNHEY and SMNVEV (reference sequence). CDR3 size: 12 residues. The CDR3 region is CASSSISYEQYF. The CDR3 nucleotides are TGTGCCAGCAGTTCTATCTCCTACGAGCAGTACTTC.

The chain recombines TRBV5-4 with TRBJ2-3, with a weak D call TRBD2 (5 bases). Trimming took off 2 bases at V and 0 bases at J, with 10 bases between the two ends. The CDR3 contains 15 residues. CDR1 and CDR2 from the germline V gene are SGHNT and YYREEE (reference sequence). The CDR3 DNA reads as TGTGCCAGCAGCTTCGCCGGGGTTAGCACAGATACGCAGTATTTT. The encoded protein is CASSFAGVSTDTQYF.

The chain employs TRBV11-3 and TRBJ2-2; TRBD1 matches at 8 bases. J gave up 5 bases and V 5 bases, and 4 bases lay outside the gene matches. The CDR3 extends over 14 amino acids. From germline, CDR1 is SGHNT and CDR2 YENEEA. The CDR3 here is CASSPRQGTGELFF. CDR3 bases: TGTGCCAGCAGCCCCCGACAGGGGACCGGGGAGCTGTTTTTT.

The DNA of the CDR3 is TGCAGCGTTGCCGGGGCAGGCACTGAAGCTTTCTTT. Protein product: CSVAGAGTEAFF. The chain couples TRBV29-1 to TRBJ1-1; tentatively, D is TRBD1 (5 bases). V was clipped by 4 bases and J by 4 bases, with 10 bases between them. This CDR3 contains 12 residues. The germline CDR1 and CDR2 sequences are SQVTM and ANQGSEA. Supplemented by reference TRBV29-1 and TRBJ1-1, the full variable domain reads SAVISQKPSRDICQRGTSLTIQCQVDSQVTMMFWYRQQPGQSLTLIATANQGSEATYESGFVIDKFPISRPNLTFSTLTVSNMSPEDSSIYLCSVAGAGTEAFFGQGTRLTVV.

This chain connects TRBV6-4 to TRBJ2-2; tentatively, D is TRBD2 (5 bases). Germline CDR1 is MRHNA and CDR2 is SNTAGT. The V gene lost 6 bases and the J gene lost 0 bases, with 8 bases spanning the gap. The CDR3 is made up of 14 amino acids. The CDR3 sequence: CASSPLANTGELFF. CDR3 DNA: TGTGCCAGCAGCCCACTAGCGAACACCGGGGAGCTGTTTTTT.

The gene calls are TRBV5-1 and TRBJ1-2; the D is unclear. CDR3 length: 12 residues. Germline V lookup: CDR1 SGHRS, CDR2 YFSETQ. Between the trimmed V and J ends, which lost 2 bases and 5 bases, there was a span of 7 bases. CDR3 region: CASSFLGYGYTF. CDR3 in DNA: TGCGCCAGCAGCTTTTTAGGTTATGGCTACACCTTC.

CDR3 nucleotides: TGTGCCACCAGCAGAGATAGGGGGATTAATCAGCCCCAGCATTTT. Protein product: CATSRDRGINQPQHF. The chain combines TRBV15 with TRBJ1-5; D is perhaps TRBD1 (6 bases). Germline CDR1 reads LNHNV; CDR2 reads YYDKDF (reference sequence). The germline V and J ends were trimmed by 0 bases and 4 bases, with 10 bases remaining between them. This CDR3 has 15 residues.

As DNA, the CDR3 is TGTGCCAGCAGCTTGGGGGTCTCGGGGGCCAAAAACATTCAGTACTTC. Protein: CASSLGVSGAKNIQYF. The chain couples TRBV5-6 to TRBJ2-4; D possibly corresponds to TRBD2 (5 bases). CDR3 size: 16 residues. V lost 0 bases and J lost 1, with 11 bases in between. Germline V gene lookup returns CDR1 SGHDT and CDR2 YYEEEE.

The rearrangement uses TRBV5-1 and TRBJ2-7, with 9 bases matching TRBD2. Germline CDR1 SGHRS, CDR2 YFSETQ. The CDR3 has 17 amino acids. With 0 bases clipped from V and 4 bases from J, the junction kept 11 bases outside the gene matches. CDR3 in DNA: TGCGCCAGCAGCTTGGAATCTCGGCGGGAGGGTAGGTACGAGCAGTACTTC. Protein product: CASSLESRREGRYEQYF. The full variable domain, completed using reference TRBV5-1 and TRBJ2-7, is KAGVTQTPRYLIKTRGQQVTLSCSPISGHRSVSWYQQTPGQGLQFLFEYFSETQRNKGNFPGRFSGRQFSNSRSEMNVSTLELGDSALYLCASSLESRREGRYEQYFGPGTRLTVT.

The chain uses TRBV9 and TRBJ1-3, with D unclear. The CDR3 is 15 amino acids. The germline V and J ends were trimmed by 4 bases and 1 base, with 12 bases remaining between them. The germline gives CDR1 SGDLS, CDR2 YYNGEE. The CDR3 reads CASSPDLDSGNTIYF. The CDR3 DNA follows: TGTGCCAGCAGCCCCGACTTGGATTCTGGAAACACCATATATTTT.